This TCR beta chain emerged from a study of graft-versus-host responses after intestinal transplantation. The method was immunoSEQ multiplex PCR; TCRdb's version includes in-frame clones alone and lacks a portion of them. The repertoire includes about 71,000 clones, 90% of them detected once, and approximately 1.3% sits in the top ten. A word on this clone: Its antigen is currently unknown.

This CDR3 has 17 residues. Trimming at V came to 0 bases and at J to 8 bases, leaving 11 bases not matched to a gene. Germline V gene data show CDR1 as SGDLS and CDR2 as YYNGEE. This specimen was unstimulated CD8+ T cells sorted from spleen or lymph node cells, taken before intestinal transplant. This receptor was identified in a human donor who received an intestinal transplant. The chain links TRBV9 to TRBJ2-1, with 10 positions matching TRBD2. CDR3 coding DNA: TGTGCCAGCAGCGTAGTTTGGGGGGCTAGCGGGGGTGATGAGCAGTTCTTC. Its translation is CASSVVWGASGGDEQFF.